The TCR beta chain described here comes from a study of blood T cell repertoires in COVID-19. Across the whole study: Material from acute and convalescent COVID-19 was sourced from the United States, Italy and Spain. PBMCs, B-cell-depleted T cells, or T cells were the source of the cDNA or gDNA that made up the material.

The CDR3 contains 17 residues. Germline-derived CDR1 and CDR2 are LNHDA and SQIVND (reference sequence). Trimming stripped 7 bases from V and 0 bases from J, with 19 bases between. In the original workflow: Amplified reference gene primers provided the basis for estimating nucleated cell counts. Repertoires were generated with immunoSEQ multiplex PCR, while TCRdb's copy carries only in-frame clones and drops some. The D gene and trimming were derived from the DNA, and the V and J assignments and clone size from that table. The table includes over 100,000 clones, roughly 88% detected once. The source is a man between 50 and 59 years old with acute or convalescent COVID-19. Sequencing used peripheral blood. This chain links TRBV19 with TRBJ1-3; D remains ambiguous. The CDR3 spells CASTKRPPGISGNTIYF. The CDR3 coding sequence is TGTGCCAGTACCAAGAGGCCCCCCGGGATCTCTGGAAACACCATATATTTT.